The 26 T cell receptor beta chains below all came from one sample that was sequenced in a study of shared clonotypes between healthy human individuals. TCRdb's table, derived via immunoSEQ multiplex PCR, lists solely in-frame clones and lacks some. The sample carries around 2.1 million clones, 93% recorded once. Only CD45RO-negative cells positively selected for CCR7 counted as naive CD8 cells, so terminally differentiated effector memory CD45RA+ cells were excluded. The sample was naive CD8+ T cells from PBMCs. These receptor sequences come from a man aged 18 to 30 in good health. Some clones in this sample may be carry-over from other donors' samples.

The chain is built from TRBV9 and TRBJ2-2, with no clear D. Germline V gene lookup returns CDR1 SGDLS and CDR2 YYNGEE. The CDR3 length is 13 residues. Trimming shortened V by 4 bases and J by 6 bases, and 10 bases separated the two germline ends. CDR3 nucleotides: TGTGCCAGCAGCTCGTTCGAGGCCGGGGAGCTGTTTTTT. Protein: CASSSFEAGELFF.

J is TRBJ1-1 and V is TRBV6-5; the D is unclear. CDR3 length: 15 residues. The germline V gene encodes CDR1 MNHEY and CDR2 SVGAGI. Trimming stripped 7 bases from V and 0 bases from J, with 15 bases between. This CDR3 is CASNRLDGLNTEAFF. The CDR3 bases are TGTGCCAGCAACCGCCTTGACGGACTGAACACTGAAGCTTTCTTT.

The chain employs TRBV21-1 and TRBJ2-3; the tabulated D call, TRBD2, remains unverified against the DNA. TRBV21-1 is a pseudogene locus. CDR3 length: 16 amino acids. The CDR3 sequence is CASSKEVGAGGDTQYF. The DNA for the CDR3 is TGTGCCAGCAGCAAAGAGGTGGGAGCCGGGGGGGATACGCAGTATTTT.

The chain combines TRBV19 with TRBJ2-1; 9 bases are shared with TRBD2. The J segment lost 2 bases and the V segment lost 6 bases, leaving 5 bases of the junction unmatched. Germline V CDR1 and CDR2: LNHDA, SQIVND (reference sequence). The CDR3 has 15 amino acids. CDR3: CASSTTSGPYNEQFF. The CDR3, as DNA: TGTGCCAGTAGCACGACTAGCGGCCCCTACAATGAGCAGTTCTTC.

The V call is TRBV28, the J call TRBJ2-7, with D possibly TRBD1 on 6 matching bases. Trimming pared 1 base from V and 6 bases from J, leaving 13 bases between. Germline V gives CDR1 MDHEN, CDR2 SYDVKM. The CDR3 contains 14 residues. Written as DNA, the CDR3 is TGTGCCAGCAGTTTATTTCCAACAGGGAGCGAGCAGTACTTC. As protein: CASSLFPTGSEQYF.

This rearrangement joins TRBV7-9 to TRBJ2-3; TRBD2 matches at 8 bases. The germline CDR1 and CDR2 sequences are SEHNR and FQNEAQ (reference sequence). This CDR3 comprises 15 residues. V shed 1 base and J 5 bases; nucleotides not matched to a gene: 5. Written as DNA, the CDR3 is TGTGCCAGCAGCTTAGATCGCCTAGCGGGAGATACGCAGTATTTT. Protein sequence: CASSLDRLAGDTQYF.

This chain joins TRBV30 and TRBJ1-3; D remains ambiguous. The length of the CDR3 is 15 residues. Germline assignment: CDR1 GTSNPN and CDR2 SVGIG (reference sequence). Trimming pared 0 bases from V and 0 bases from J, leaving 9 bases between. The CDR3 spells CAWSVPPSSGNTIYF. CDR3 in DNA: TGTGCCTGGAGTGTCCCCCCGAGCTCTGGAAACACCATATATTTT.

The V and J genes are TRBV27 and TRBJ2-7; TRBD2 matches 8 bases. V lost 8 bases and J lost 3; bases outside the gene matches: 6. The CDR3 has 13 amino acids. Germline-derived CDR1 and CDR2 are MNHEY and SMNVEV (reference sequence). The CDR3 is CASGLAGDYEQYF. The CDR3 coding sequence is TGTGCCAGCGGGCTAGCGGGTGACTACGAGCAGTACTTC.

This chain connects TRBV6-1 to TRBJ2-5; D might be TRBD1 (5 bases). Germline CDR1 reads MNHNS; CDR2 reads SASEGT. The V gene lost 0 bases and the J gene lost 3 bases, with 14 bases spanning the gap. The CDR3 spans 16 residues. The CDR3 reads CASSEAKGRVEETQYF. The CDR3 DNA reads TGTGCCAGCAGTGAAGCGAAGGGCAGGGTGGAAGAGACCCAGTACTTC.

The chain has TRBV7-9 and TRBJ2-7, with D maybe TRBD2 (6 bases). Germline CDR1 reads SEHNR; CDR2 reads FQNEAQ (reference sequence). V was trimmed by 0 bases and J by 2 bases, leaving 11 bases between them. This CDR3 has 15 amino acids. As DNA, the CDR3 is TGTGCCAGCAGCTTAGCGGGGGGTCAAACCTACGAGCAGTACTTC. Its translation: CASSLAGGQTYEQYF.

The chain joins TRBV9 to TRBJ2-2, with 9 nucleotides matching TRBD2. The CDR3 is 19 amino acids. With V trimmed by 4 bases and J by 5 bases, 18 bases remained unmatched. Germline lookup yields CDR1 SGDLS and CDR2 YYNGEE. The CDR3 loop reads CASSNRLGVAGEVTGELFF. CDR3 nucleotide sequence: TGTGCCAGCAGCAACCGCCTAGGGGTAGCGGGAGAGGTTACCGGGGAGCTGTTTTTT.

The gene calls are TRBV5-5 and TRBJ2-7, with D maybe TRBD1 (6 bases). V dropped 2 bases and J dropped 3 bases, with 9 bases sitting between them. From germline, CDR1 is SGHKS and CDR2 YYEKEE (reference sequence). CDR3 length: 13 residues. This CDR3 is CASSFLRGYEQYF. CDR3 DNA sequence: TGTGCCAGCAGCTTCCTCAGGGGCTACGAGCAGTACTTC.

J is TRBJ2-7 and V is TRBV27; D not resolved. V gave up 10 bases and J gave up 4 bases, with 11 bases separating them. Per germline, CDR1 MNHEY and CDR2 SMNVEV (reference sequence). The CDR3 loop spans 11 amino acids. CDR3 DNA sequence: TGTGCCACTTCCCTAGGTTACGAGCAGTACTTC. This codes for CATSLGYEQYF.

This chain uses TRBV13 with TRBJ2-7, with 7 positions matching TRBD2. The CDR3 spans 18 residues. Germline-derived CDR1 and CDR2 are PRHDT and FYEKMQ (reference sequence). Unmatched junction bases numbered 13, after V lost 2 bases and J lost 0 bases. CDR3 bases: TGTGCCAGCAGCTTAAAAACCCTGGGTAGCGGGCACTCCTACGAGCAGTACTTC. Its translation is CASSLKTLGSGHSYEQYF.

This rearrangement joins TRBV9 to TRBJ1-1; D is ambiguous. V lost 3 bases and J lost 7, with 10 bases in between. Germline V gives CDR1 SGDLS, CDR2 YYNGEE. The CDR3 runs to 12 residues. Here the CDR3 DNA reads TGTGCCAGCAGCGCTACGGACCGTGAAGCTTTCTTT. Translated: CASSATDREAFF.

The rearrangement joins TRBV28 to TRBJ2-3; 9 bases agree with TRBD2. CDR3 size: 17 residues. The germline V gene encodes CDR1 MDHEN and CDR2 SYDVKM. V lost 5 bases to trimming and J lost 8 bases; unmatched junction nucleotides: 17. CDR3 protein: CASSPGPGQRLAVTQYF. CDR3 nucleotide sequence: TGTGCCAGCAGTCCGGGTCCCGGACAGAGACTAGCGGTTACGCAGTATTTT.

This clone was seen more than once but under ten times. Other DNA variants within this sample encode the same CDR3. J is TRBJ1-1 and V is TRBV29-1; D unclear. The CDR3 is made up of 10 amino acids. CDR1 and CDR2 (germline): SQVTM, ANQGSEA. The V end was cut by 6 bases, the J end by 0 bases, with 2 bases between. The CDR3 DNA reads TGCAGCGTGGTGAACACTGAAGCTTTCTTT. Encoded protein: CSVVNTEAFF.

Comment on this clone: Within the sample, other DNA sequences also encode this same CDR3. The chain employs TRBV5-6 and TRBJ2-7, with D possibly matching TRBD1 (6 bases). The V end was cut by 3 bases, the J end by 3 bases, with 13 bases between. CDR1 and CDR2 from the germline V gene are SGHDT and YYEEEE. There are 14 residues in the CDR3. The CDR3 nucleotides are TGTGCCAGCAGCTCTCCGGGACAAAACTACGAGCAGTACTTC. It yields the protein CASSSPGQNYEQYF.

As regards this clone: One end of the junction fails to match germline, which may point to a read error. In nucleotides, the CDR3 is TGTGCGAGTACGCTCAGGGGGCCGTCGAACTATGGCTACACCTTC. It encodes CASTLRGPSNYGYTF. The chain couples TRBV19 to TRBJ1-2, with 8 bases matching TRBD1. CDR1 is LNHDA, CDR2 SQIVND, per germline (reference sequence). The CDR3 runs to 15 residues.

CDR3 sequence reads: CASRVTSGPYNEQFF. The CDR3 bases are TGTGCCAGCAGGGTTACTAGCGGGCCCTACAATGAGCAGTTCTTC. This chain links TRBV7-8 with TRBJ2-1, with 9 bases lining up with TRBD2. This CDR3 contains 15 residues. Losses at the gene ends were 6 bases for V and 2 bases for J; bases not matched to a gene: 5. CDR1 and CDR2 from the germline V gene are SGHVS and FQNEAQ.

The CDR3 DNA reads TGCGCCAGCAGCCCCGCCCAGACAGCTAACTATGGCTACACCTTC. Its protein product is CASSPAQTANYGYTF. The genes are TRBV4-1 and TRBJ1-2; TRBD1 is a possible D gene (5 bases). V was pared by 4 bases and J by 0 bases, with 12 bases between. Germline CDR1 is MGHRA and CDR2 is YSYEKL. The CDR3 extends over 15 amino acids.

The V call is TRBV19, the J call TRBJ2-1; 7 nucleotides line up with TRBD1. The CDR3 runs 17 residues. CDR1 is LNHDA, CDR2 SQIVND, per germline (reference sequence). With V trimmed by 4 bases and J by 8 bases, 17 bases remained unmatched. CDR3 region: CASSTLAGGLGSDEQFF. The CDR3 DNA follows: TGTGCCAGTAGTACCCTGGCAGGGGGTCTCGGTTCGGATGAGCAGTTCTTC.

V is TRBV7-8 and J is TRBJ1-3; D possibly corresponds to TRBD1 (6 bases). There are 16 residues in the CDR3. V lost 5 bases and J 0 bases, leaving 14 bases between the germline ends. Germline CDR1 SGHVS, CDR2 FQNEAQ. CDR3 region: CASSPEGGYSGNTIYF. The CDR3 nucleotides are TGTGCCAGCAGCCCGGAAGGGGGGTACTCTGGAAACACCATATATTTT.

The V call is TRBV6-1, the J call TRBJ2-3, with D perhaps TRBD2 (6 bases). The CDR3 has 14 residues. Germline V gene sequence: CDR1 MNHNS, CDR2 SASEGT. The V gene lost 2 bases and the J gene lost 6 bases, with 12 bases spanning the gap. CDR3 sequence reads: CASSERDSPDTQYF. For the CDR3, the DNA is TGTGCCAGCAGTGAACGGGACTCGCCCGATACGCAGTATTTT.

The rearrangement joins TRBV25-1 to TRBJ2-5; D unclear. This CDR3 spans 17 amino acids. Germline V lookup: CDR1 MGHDK, CDR2 SYGVNS. Trimming took off 0 bases at V and 1 base at J, with 15 bases between the two ends. The CDR3 loop reads CASSEYLHPRAQETQYF. CDR3 coding DNA: TGTGCCAGCAGTGAATATTTACATCCGAGAGCCCAAGAGACCCAGTACTTC.

The chain has TRBV28 and TRBJ2-7; 7 positions match TRBD1. Germline V CDR1 and CDR2: MDHEN, SYDVKM. The CDR3 is 15 amino acids. Germline trimming cut 5 bases from V and 2 bases from J; bases unmatched to any gene: 9. The CDR3, as DNA: TGTGCCAGCAGTCCCGGGACAGCAATTCCCTACGAGCAGTACTTC. Its translation is CASSPGTAIPYEQYF.